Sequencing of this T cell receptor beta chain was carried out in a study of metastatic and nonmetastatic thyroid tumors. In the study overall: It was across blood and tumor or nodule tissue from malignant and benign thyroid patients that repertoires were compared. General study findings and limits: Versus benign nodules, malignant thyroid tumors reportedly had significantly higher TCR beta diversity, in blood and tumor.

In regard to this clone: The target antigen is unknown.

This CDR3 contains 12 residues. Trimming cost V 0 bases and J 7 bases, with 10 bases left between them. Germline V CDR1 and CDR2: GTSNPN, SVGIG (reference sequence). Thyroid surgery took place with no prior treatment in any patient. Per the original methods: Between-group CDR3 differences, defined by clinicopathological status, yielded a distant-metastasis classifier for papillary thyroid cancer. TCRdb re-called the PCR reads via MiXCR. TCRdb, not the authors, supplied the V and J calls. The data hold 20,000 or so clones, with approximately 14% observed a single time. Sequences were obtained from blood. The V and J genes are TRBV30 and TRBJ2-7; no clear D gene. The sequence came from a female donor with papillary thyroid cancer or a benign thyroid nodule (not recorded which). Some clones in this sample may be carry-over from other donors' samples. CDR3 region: CAWSVLGWEQYF. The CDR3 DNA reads TGTGCCTGGAGTGTATTGGGGTGGGAGCAGTACTTC. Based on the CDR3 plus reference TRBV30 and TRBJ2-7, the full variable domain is SQTIHQWPATLVQPVGSPLSLECTVEGTSNPNLYWYRQAAGRGLQLLFYSVGIGQISSEVPQNLSASRPQDRQFILSSKKLLLSDSGFYLCAWSVLGWEQYFGPGTRLTVT.